This TCR beta chain was sequenced for a study of siplizumab effects on memory and regulatory T cells. Mixed lymphocyte reaction cells underwent less than 7 days of coculture at 37°C. Trimming cost V 1 base and J 4 bases, with 16 bases left between them. The CDR3 is 16 residues long. Germline values: CDR1 SGDLS, CDR2 YYNGEE. Study conclusions and caveats: Where siplizumab was present, mappable alloreactive CD4+ clones averaged around 63% Treg-derived, compared with roughly 30% in controls. The suppressive capacity of proliferating Tregs from siplizumab cultures remained unconfirmed.

TCRdb keeps only in-frame clones here, not all; method: immunoSEQ multiplex PCR. The sample yields 17,000 or so clones, approximately 50% seen once. Remarks on this clone: The antigen remains unidentified.

The chain links TRBV9 to TRBJ2-3; D is ambiguous. The receptor was isolated from a human donor in good health; the cells came from an allogeneic mixed lymphocyte reaction. The sample was CFSE-low (dividing) CD4+ T cells sorted from an allogeneic mixed lymphocyte reaction. In nucleotides, the CDR3 is TGTGCCAGCAGCGTAACTCCTTTAGTAGGGTCAGATACGCAGTATTTT. It is translated as CASSVTPLVGSDTQYF.